This T cell receptor (beta chain) was obtained from a study of OX40 agonist ivuxolimab in advanced cancers. For the study at large: The study enrolled dose-escalation patients with hepatocellular carcinoma, melanoma, renal cell or head and neck cancer. The dose-escalation cohort was about 87% male, with a mean age of around 60 years, ranging roughly 23 to 79. Study results and limitations: With doses of 0.1-3.0 mg/kg, partial responders showed among the lowest clonal expansion.

CDR3 length: 11 residues. Deletions cut 7 bases from V and 5 bases from J, with 9 bases between. Germline lookup yields CDR1 SGHRS and CDR2 YFSETQ. The protocol was immunoSEQ multiplex PCR, while the TCRdb copy is restricted to in-frame clones and leaves out a portion. The data contain approximately 60,000 clones, roughly 86% of them singletons. A remark on this clone: What it binds is not known.

V and J are TRBV5-1 and TRBJ1-2; D is perhaps TRBD1 (5 bases). Sample: CD4+ or CD8+ T cells sorted from blood, taken in a trial of the OX40 agonist ivuxolimab. The receptor was derived from an adult with an advanced solid tumor such as melanoma, head and neck, liver or kidney cancer. This CDR3 reads CASHGGYGYTF. The CDR3 coding sequence is TGCGCCAGCCACGGGGGGTATGGCTACACCTTC.